This paragraph reports one T cell receptor (beta chain). The antigen is not known. Donors showed nominal health when sampled, although they likely had unrecorded immune exposures. The study ran its PCR with 60 Vbeta and 13 Jbeta primers. Sequencing was performed with immunoSEQ multiplex PCR; in TCRdb, only in-frame clones are kept and a portion is missing. The sample carries approximately 150,000 clones, 60% to 85% recorded once. This record comes from a study of cytomegalovirus exposure and HLA in healthy donors. Findings of the study overall: Later on, an analysis found that several of the most significant clusters appeared to be linked to common viral pathogens, which included parvovirus B19. In vitro checks showed that a few CMV-associated chains really do target CMV antigens.

The sequenced sample consisted of PBMCs. The TCR comes from a woman aged 40-49 years in good health and CMV-seropositive.

Here the CDR3 DNA reads TGTGCCAGTAGCCCCGGGACAGTGGACGGAGAGACCCAGTACTTC. Its translation: CASSPGTVDGETQYF. The chain links TRBV19 to TRBJ2-5; 7 nucleotides agree with TRBD1. CDR1 and CDR2 from the germline V gene are LNHDA and SQIVND (reference sequence). The junction had 11 bases not matched to a gene; V was cut back by 6 bases and J by 4 bases. The CDR3 totals 15 residues.